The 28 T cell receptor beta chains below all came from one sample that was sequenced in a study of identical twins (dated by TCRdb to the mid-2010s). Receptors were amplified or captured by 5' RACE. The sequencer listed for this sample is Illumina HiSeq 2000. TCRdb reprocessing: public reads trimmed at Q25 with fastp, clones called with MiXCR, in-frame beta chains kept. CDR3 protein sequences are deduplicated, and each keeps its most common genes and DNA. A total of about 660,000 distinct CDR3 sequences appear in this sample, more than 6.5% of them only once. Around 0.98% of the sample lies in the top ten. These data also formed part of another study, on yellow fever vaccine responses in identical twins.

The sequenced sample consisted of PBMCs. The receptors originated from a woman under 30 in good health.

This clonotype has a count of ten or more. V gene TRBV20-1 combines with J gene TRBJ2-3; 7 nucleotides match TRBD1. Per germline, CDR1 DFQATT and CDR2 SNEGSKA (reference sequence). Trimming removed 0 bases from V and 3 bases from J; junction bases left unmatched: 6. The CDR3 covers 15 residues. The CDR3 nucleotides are TGCAGTGCTAGAGATTTAGGACAGGTGACAGATACGCAGTATTTT. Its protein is CSARDLGQVTDTQYF.

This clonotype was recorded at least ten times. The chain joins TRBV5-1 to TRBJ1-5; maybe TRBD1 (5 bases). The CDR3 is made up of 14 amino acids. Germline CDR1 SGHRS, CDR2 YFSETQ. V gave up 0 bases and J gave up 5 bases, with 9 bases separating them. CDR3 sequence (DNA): TGCGCCAGCAGCTTGGGGGGACGGGATCAGCCCCAGCATTTT. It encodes CASSLGGRDQPQHF.

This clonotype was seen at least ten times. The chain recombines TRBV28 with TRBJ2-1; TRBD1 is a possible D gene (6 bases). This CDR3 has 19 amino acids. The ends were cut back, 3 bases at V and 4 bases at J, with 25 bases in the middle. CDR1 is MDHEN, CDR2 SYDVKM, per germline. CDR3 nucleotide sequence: TGTGCCAGCAGTTTTGGGGTTTCGGGGCCAGGGGCTGTATACAATGAGCAGTTCTTC. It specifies CASSFGVSGPGAVYNEQFF.

The CDR3 is CASRGQGAGTDTQYF. The CDR3, as DNA: TGTGCCAGCAGGGGCCAGGGAGCGGGCACAGATACGCAGTATTTT. V is TRBV27 and J is TRBJ2-3; D is possibly TRBD1 or TRBD2 (5 bases each). The germline gives CDR1 MNHEY, CDR2 SMNVEV (reference sequence). V was shortened by 6 bases and J by 1 base, with 14 bases between the two germline ends. The CDR3 runs to 15 residues.

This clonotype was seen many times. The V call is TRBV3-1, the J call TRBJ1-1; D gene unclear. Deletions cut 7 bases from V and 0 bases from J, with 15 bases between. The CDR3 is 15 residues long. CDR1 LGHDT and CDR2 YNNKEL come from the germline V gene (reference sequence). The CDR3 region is CASTLLGGLNTEAFF. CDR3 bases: TGTGCCAGCACTCTACTGGGTGGTTTGAACACTGAAGCTTTCTTT.

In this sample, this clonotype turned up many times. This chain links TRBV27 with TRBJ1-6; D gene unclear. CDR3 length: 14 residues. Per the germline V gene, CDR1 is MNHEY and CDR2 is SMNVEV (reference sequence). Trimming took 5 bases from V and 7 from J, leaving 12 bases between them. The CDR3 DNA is TGTGCCAGCAGTACCGGGAAGGGCAATTCACCCCTCCACTTT. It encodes CASSTGKGNSPLHF.

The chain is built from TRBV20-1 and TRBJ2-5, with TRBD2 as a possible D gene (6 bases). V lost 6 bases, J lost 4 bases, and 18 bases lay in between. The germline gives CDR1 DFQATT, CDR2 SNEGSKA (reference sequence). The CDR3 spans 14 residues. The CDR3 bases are TGCAGTGCGGACGGGAGAAGGTTAGGAGAGACCCAGTACTTC. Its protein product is CSADGRRLGETQYF.

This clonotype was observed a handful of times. CDR3 DNA sequence: TGTGCCAGCAGTTACGGTCCGGGCCTCTACTTC. Residues: CASSYGPGLYF. V gene TRBV6-6 combines with J gene TRBJ2-7; no clear D gene. The V gene's germline CDR1 is MNHNY and CDR2 SVGAGI (reference sequence). CDR3 length: 11 residues. The V and J ends lost 2 bases and 13 bases respectively, with 12 bases between them.

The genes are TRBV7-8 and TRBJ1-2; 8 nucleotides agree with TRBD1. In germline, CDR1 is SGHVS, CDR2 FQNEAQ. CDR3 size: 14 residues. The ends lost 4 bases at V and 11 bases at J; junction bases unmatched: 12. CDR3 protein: CASSSGQGASIYTF. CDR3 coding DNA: TGTGCCAGCAGCTCTGGACAGGGAGCTTCAATTTACACCTTC. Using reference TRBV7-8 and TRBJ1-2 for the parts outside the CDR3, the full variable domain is GAGVSQSPRYKVAKRGQDVALRCDPISGHVSLFWYQQALGQGPEFLTYFQNEAQLDKSGLPSDRFFAERPEGSVSTLKIQRTQQEDSAVYLCASSSGQGASIYTFGSGTRLTVV.

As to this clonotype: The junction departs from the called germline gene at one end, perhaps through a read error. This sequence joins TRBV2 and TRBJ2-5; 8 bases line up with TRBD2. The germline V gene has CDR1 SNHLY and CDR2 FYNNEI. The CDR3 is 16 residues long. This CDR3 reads CASSEQLRLATETQSF. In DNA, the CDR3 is TGTGCCAGCAGTGAACAGTTGCGACTAGCGACCGAGACCCAGTCCTTC.

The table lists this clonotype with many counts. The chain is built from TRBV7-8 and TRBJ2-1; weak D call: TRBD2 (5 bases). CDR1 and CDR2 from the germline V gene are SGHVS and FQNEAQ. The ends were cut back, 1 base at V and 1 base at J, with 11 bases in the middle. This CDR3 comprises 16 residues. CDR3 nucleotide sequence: TGTGCCAGCAGCTTAGTAACGGGGATATCCTACAATGAGCAGTTCTTC. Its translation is CASSLVTGISYNEQFF.

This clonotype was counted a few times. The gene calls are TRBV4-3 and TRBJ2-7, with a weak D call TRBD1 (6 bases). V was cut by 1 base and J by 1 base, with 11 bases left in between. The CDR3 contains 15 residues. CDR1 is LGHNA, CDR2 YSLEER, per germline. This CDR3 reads CASSQGTGWSYEQYF. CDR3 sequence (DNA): TGCGCCAGCAGCCAAGGCACAGGGTGGTCCTACGAGCAGTACTTC.

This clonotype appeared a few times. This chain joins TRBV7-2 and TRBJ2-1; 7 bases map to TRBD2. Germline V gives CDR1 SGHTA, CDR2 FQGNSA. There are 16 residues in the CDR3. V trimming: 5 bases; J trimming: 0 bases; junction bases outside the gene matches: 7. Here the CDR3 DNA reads TGTGCCAGCAGCAACCCCACGGGGGGCTCCTACAATGAGCAGTTCTTC. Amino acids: CASSNPTGGSYNEQFF.

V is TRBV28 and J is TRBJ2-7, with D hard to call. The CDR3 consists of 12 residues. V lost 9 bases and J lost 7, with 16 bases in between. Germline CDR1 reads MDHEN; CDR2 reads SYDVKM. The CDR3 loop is CASLGWEGEQYF. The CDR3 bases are TGTGCCAGTCTTGGCTGGGAAGGGGAGCAGTACTTC.

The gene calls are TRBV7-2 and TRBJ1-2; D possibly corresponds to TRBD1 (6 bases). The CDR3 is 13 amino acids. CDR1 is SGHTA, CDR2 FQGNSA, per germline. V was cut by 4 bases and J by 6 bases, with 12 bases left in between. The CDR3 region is CASSSQGNHGYTF. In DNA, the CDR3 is TGTGCCAGCAGCTCTCAGGGGAACCATGGCTACACCTTC.

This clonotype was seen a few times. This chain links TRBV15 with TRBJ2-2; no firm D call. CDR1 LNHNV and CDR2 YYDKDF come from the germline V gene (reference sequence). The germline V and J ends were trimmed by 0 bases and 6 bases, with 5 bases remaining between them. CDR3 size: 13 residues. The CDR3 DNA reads TGTGCCACCAGCAGAGATAGGGCCGGGGAGCTGTTTTTT. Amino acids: CATSRDRAGELFF.

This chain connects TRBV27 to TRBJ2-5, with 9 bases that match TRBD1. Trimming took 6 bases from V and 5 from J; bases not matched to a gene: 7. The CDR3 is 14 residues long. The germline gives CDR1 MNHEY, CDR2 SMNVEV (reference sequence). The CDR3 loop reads CASSYTGGGETQYF. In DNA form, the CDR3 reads TGTGCCAGCAGCTACACAGGGGGCGGGGAGACCCAGTACTTC.

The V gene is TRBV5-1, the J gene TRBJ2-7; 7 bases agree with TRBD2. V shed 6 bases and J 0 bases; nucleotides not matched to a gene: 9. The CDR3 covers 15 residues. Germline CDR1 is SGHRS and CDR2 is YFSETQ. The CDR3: CASTGAGDLSYEQYF. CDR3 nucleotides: TGCGCCAGCACCGGGGCGGGGGACCTCTCCTACGAGCAGTACTTC.

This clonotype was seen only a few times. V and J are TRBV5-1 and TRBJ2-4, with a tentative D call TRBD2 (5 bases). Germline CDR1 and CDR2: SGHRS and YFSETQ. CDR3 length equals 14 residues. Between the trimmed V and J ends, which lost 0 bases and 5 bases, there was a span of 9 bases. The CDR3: CASSLGGLENIQYF. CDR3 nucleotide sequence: TGCGCCAGCAGCTTGGGAGGGTTGGAAAACATTCAGTACTTC.

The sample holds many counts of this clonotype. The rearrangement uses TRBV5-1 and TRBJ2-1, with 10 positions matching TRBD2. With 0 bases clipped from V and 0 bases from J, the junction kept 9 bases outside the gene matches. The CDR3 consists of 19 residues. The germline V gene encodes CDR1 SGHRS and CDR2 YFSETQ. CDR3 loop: CASSLALLAGDSSYNEQFF. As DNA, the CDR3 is TGCGCCAGCAGCTTGGCCTTGCTAGCGGGGGATAGCTCCTACAATGAGCAGTTCTTC.

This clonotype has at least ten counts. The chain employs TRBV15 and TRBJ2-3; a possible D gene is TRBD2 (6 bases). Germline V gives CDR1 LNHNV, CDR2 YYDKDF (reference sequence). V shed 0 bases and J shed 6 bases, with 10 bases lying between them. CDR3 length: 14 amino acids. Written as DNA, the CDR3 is TGTGCCACCAGCAGAGACCCCAGCGGGGATACGCAGTATTTT. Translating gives CATSRDPSGDTQYF.

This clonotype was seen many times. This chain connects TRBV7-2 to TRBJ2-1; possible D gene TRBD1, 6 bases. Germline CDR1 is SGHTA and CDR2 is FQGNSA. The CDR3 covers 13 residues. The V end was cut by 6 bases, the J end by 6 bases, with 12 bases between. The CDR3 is CASSREQGNEQFF. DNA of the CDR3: TGTGCCAGCAGTCGCGAACAGGGCAATGAGCAGTTCTTC. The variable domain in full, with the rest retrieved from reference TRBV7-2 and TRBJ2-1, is GAGVSQSPSNKVTEKGKDVELRCDPISGHTALYWYRQSLGQGLEFLIYFQGNSAPDKSGLPSDRFSAERTGGSVSTLTIQRTQQEDSAVYLCASSREQGNEQFFGPGTRLTVL.

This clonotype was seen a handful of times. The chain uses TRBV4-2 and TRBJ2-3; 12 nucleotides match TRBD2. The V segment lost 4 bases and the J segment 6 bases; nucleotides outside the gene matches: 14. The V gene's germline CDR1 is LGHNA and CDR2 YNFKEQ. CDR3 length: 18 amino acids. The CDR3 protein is CASSPETSGSLGEDTQYF. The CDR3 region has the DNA TGTGCCAGCAGCCCCGAGACTAGCGGGAGCCTCGGGGAGGATACGCAGTATTTT.

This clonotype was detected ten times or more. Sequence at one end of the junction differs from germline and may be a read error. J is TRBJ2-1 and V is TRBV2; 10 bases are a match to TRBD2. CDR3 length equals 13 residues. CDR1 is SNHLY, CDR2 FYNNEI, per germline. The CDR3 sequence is CASSVGTSALRVF. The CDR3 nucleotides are TGTGCCAGCAGTGTCGGGACTAGCGCCCTGAGGGTCTTC.

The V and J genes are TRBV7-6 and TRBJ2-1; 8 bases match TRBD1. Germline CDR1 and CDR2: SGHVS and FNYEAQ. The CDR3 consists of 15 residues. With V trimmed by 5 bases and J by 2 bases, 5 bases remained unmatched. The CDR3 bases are TGTGCCAGCAGCCCGGGACAGGCCCCCTACAATGAGCAGTTCTTC. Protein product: CASSPGQAPYNEQFF.

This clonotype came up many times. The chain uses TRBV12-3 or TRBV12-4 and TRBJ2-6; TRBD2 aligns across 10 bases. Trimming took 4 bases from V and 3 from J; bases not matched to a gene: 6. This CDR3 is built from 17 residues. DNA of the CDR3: TGTGCCAGCAGTTCCCTAGCGGGAGAGGATGGGGCCAACGTCCTGACTTTC. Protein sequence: CASSSLAGEDGANVLTF.

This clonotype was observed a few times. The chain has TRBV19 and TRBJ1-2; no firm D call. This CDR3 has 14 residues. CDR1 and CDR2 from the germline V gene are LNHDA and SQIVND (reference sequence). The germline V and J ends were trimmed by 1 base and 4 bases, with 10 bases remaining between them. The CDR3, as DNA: TGTGCCAGTAGTATAGTCGGAATCAGCTATGGCTACACCTTC. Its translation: CASSIVGISYGYTF.

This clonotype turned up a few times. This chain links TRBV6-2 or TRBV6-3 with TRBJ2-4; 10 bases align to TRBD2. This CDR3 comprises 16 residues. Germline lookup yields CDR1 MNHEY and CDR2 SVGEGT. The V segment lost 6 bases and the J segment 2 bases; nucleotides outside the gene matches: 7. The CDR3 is CASSPIAGGTKNIQYF. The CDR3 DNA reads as TGTGCCAGCAGCCCTATAGCGGGGGGTACCAAAAACATTCAGTACTTC.